This is a list of T cell receptor beta chains from one sample in a study of CD8+ T cells in alopecia areata. This table comes from immunoSEQ multiplex PCR, and its TCRdb copy is limited to in-frame clones, with some not included. The sample carries around 60,000 clones, just over 45% recorded once. Sequenced here: CD8+ T cells sorted from blood, sampled around week 36, from a patient treated with tofacitinib. Receptor source: a human donor with alopecia areata. CDR3s include the opening cysteine and the closing phenylalanine or tryptophan.

V,length,CDR3
TRBV7-2,16,CASTAYERRGSYEQYF
TRBV30,17,CAWRVRQGLSNTGELFF
TRBV25-1,14,CASSFSGRNYEQYF
TRBV4-2,14,CASSQPFDNYGYTF
TRBV10-3,14,CAISVRDDSYEQYF
TRBV29-1,15,CSVGVGTGLSYGYTF
TRBV29-1,15,CSVEWRSGRDNEQFF
TRBV9,12,CASSVDGREQFF
TRBV7-9,12,CACSGRPDTQYF
TRBV18,14,CASSPPDSSYEQYF
TRBV29-1,13,CSGRGGRGYEQYF
TRBV4-1,16,CASSQGRQEARNEQFF
TRBV25-1,14,CAAGGGSGANVLTF
TRBV29-1,17,CSVGEAKDYPKGVTQYF
TRBV30,16,CAWSVPGQGVEETQYF
TRBV6-1,15,CASSELAGGQETQYF
TRBV6-1,16,CASSATDRASKETQYF
TRBV10-3,12,CAAGSASYGYTF
TRBV5-1,16,CASSLGEGFRYNEQFF
TRBV7-2,17,CASSLQGTAYSNQPQHF
TRBV2,16,CASKGTFDYSNQPQHF
TRBV10-3,14,CAISENPGTDTQYF
TRBV4-2,13,CASSHGTDYEQYF
TRBV7-8,17,CASAPYGPGSPLWEQFF
TRBV14,14,CASSQGLEFYGYTF
TRBV7-9,19,CASSLDPPWSSGSYNEQFF
TRBV5-1,12,CASSLGDPGYTF
TRBV11-2,14,CASSLAGEGHEQFF
TRBV27,15,CASTRTISGANVLTF
TRBV5-4,15,CASSSLGGSIVTQYF
TRBV16,13,CASSHTRGDGYTF
TRBV4-2,13,CASSQATSYEQYF
TRBV5-1,16,CASRPRDRGNTGELFF
TRBV30,13,CAWTGQGNEKLFF
TRBV28,13,CASRGQVQETQYF
TRBV29-1,14,CSVTSGRALNEQYF
TRBV29-1,15,CSVVDRTSSYNEQFF
TRBV7-6,16,CASSSLWAESSYEQYF
TRBV15,16,CATSRGSPWRTDTQYF
TRBV29-1,14,CSVETQGSYNEQFF
TRBV6-6,12,CASSLLGEEQYF
TRBV10-3,13,CAISDTKQETQYF